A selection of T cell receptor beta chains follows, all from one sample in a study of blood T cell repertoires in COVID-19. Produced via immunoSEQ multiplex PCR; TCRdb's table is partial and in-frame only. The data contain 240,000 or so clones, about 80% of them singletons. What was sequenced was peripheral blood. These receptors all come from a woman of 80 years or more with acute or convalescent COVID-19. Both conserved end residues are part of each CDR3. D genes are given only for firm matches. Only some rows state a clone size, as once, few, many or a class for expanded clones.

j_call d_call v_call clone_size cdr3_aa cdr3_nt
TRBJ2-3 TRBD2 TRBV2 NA CASSEVRPGLAGATTQYF TGTGCCAGCAGTGAAGTTCGCCCTGGACTAGCGGGAGCTACTACGCAGTATTTT
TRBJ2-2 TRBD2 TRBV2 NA CASSERASGNTGELFF TGTGCCAGCAGTGAGAGGGCTAGCGGGAACACCGGGGAGCTGTTTTTT
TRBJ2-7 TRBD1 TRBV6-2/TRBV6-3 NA CASSNGQGLSYEQYF TGTGCCAGCAGTAATGGACAGGGCCTCTCCTACGAGCAGTACTTC
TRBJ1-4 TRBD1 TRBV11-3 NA CASSSGTGDEKLFF TGTGCCAGCAGCTCGGGGACAGGGGATGAAAAACTGTTTTTT
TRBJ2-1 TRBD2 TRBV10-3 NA CAISEAGGRYNEQFF TGTGCCATCAGTGAAGCGGGGGGGAGATACAATGAGCAGTTCTTC
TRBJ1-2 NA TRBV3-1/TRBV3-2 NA CASSQDTRGFNYGYTF TGTGCCAGCAGCCAAGATACGAGGGGGTTTAACTATGGCTACACCTTC
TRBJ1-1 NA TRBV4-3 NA CASSQALRDSEAFF TGCGCCAGCAGCCAAGCTCTTAGGGACTCTGAAGCTTTCTTT
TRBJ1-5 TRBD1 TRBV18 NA CASSLQGVGDSNQPQHF TGTGCCAGCTCACTCCAGGGGGTCGGGGATAGCAATCAGCCCCAGCATTTT
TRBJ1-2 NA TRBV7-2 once CASSSDRFLEGYGYTF TGTGCCAGCAGCTCAGACAGATTCCTCGAAGGCTATGGCTACACCTTC
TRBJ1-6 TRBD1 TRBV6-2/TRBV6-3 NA CASSSRTGLRSPLHF TGTGCCAGCAGTTCGAGGACAGGGTTACGTTCACCCCTCCACTTT
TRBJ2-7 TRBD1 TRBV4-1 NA CASSQDGQALSPLYEQYF TGCGCCAGCAGCCAAGATGGACAGGCCCTAAGCCCCCTCTACGAGCAGTACTTC
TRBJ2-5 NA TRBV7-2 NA CASSFLLGLVQETQYF TGTGCCAGCAGCTTTCTGCTAGGCCTGGTTCAAGAGACCCAGTACTTC
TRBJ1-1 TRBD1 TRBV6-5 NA CASSYVDRENTEAFF TGTGCCAGCAGTTACGTTGACAGGGAGAACACTGAAGCTTTCTTT
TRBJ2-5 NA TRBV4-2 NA CASSQEPGFSRRGKETQYF TGTGCCAGCAGCCAAGAGCCTGGTTTTAGCCGGCGGGGAAAAGAGACCCAGTACTTC
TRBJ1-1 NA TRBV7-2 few CASSLGIGGTEAFF TGTGCCAGCAGCTTAGGAATAGGGGGCACTGAAGCTTTCTTT
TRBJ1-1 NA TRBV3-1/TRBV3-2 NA CASSQYRSEAFF TGTGCCAGCAGCCAATACAGAAGTGAAGCTTTCTTT
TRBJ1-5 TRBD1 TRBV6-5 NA CASSQGQGNQPQHF TGTGCCAGCAGTCAGGGACAGGGCAATCAGCCCCAGCATTTT
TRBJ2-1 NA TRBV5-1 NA CASSSFPGDYNEQFF TGCGCCAGCAGCTCTTTTCCGGGGGACTACAATGAGCAGTTCTTC
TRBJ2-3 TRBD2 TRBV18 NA CASSQNSVAGSTDTQYF TGTGCCAGCTCACAGAACTCAGTAGCGGGAAGCACAGATACGCAGTATTTT
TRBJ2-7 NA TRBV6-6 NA CASSYKGSYEQYF TGTGCCAGCAGTTACAAGGGGTCCTACGAGCAGTACTTC
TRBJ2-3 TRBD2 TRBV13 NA CASSRMQRGALAQYF TGTGCCAGCAGCCGCATGCAGCGGGGAGCTCTGGCGCAGTATTTT
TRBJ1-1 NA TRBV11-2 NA CASSPGLRAFF TGTGCCAGCAGCCCCGGTCTCCGAGCTTTCTTT
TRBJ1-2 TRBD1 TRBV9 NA CASRYRGGYTF TGTGCCAGCAGGTACAGGGGTGGCTACACCTTC
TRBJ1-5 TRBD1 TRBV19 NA CASNPDRVNQPQHF TGTGCCAGCAACCCGGACAGGGTCAATCAGCCCCAGCATTTT
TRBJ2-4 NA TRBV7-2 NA CASSSQGGLTNIQYF TGTGCCAGCAGCTCACAGGGGGGGCTTACAAACATTCAGTACTTC
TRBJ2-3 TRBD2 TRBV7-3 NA CASSLFGGRAGDTQYF TGTGCCAGCAGCTTATTTGGCGGGAGGGCCGGTGATACGCAGTATTTT
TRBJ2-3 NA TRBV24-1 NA CATSDDDRYSSTDTQYF TGTGCCACCAGTGATGATGACAGGTATTCTAGCACAGATACGCAGTATTTT
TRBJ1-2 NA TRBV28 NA CAGSAPGAAWGYTF TGTGCCGGCAGTGCCCCAGGGGCCGCCTGGGGCTACACCTTC
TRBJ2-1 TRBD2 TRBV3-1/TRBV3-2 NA CASTERKAGSSESNEQFF TGTGCCAGCACCGAACGGAAAGCGGGAAGTAGCGAATCTAATGAGCAGTTCTTC
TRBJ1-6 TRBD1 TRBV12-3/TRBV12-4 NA CASGRDSNSPLHF TGTGCCAGCGGCCGGGACAGTAATTCACCCCTCCACTTT
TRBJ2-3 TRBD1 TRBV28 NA CASIESRAGGLDTQYF TGTGCCAGCATCGAGTCCAGGGCAGGGGGCCTAGATACGCAGTATTTT
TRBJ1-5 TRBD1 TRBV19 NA CASSILQGDSQPQHF TGTGCCAGTAGTATTTTACAGGGGGACAGTCAGCCCCAGCATTTT
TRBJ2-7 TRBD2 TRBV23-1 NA CASGREGLGSYEQYF TGCGCCAGCGGGCGAGAGGGACTAGGGTCCTACGAGCAGTACTTC
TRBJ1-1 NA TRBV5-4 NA CASSYVTASTEAFF TGTGCCAGCAGCTACGTGACAGCTAGCACTGAAGCTTTCTTT
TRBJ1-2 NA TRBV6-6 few CASSISGIRGDGYTF TGTGCCAGCAGTATCTCAGGGATTCGAGGCGATGGCTACACCTTC
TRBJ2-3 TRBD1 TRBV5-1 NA CASSPYPGQGTDTQYF TGCGCCAGCAGCCCGTACCCGGGACAGGGCACAGATACGCAGTATTTT
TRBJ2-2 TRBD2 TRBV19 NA CASSIPGRAGELFF TGTGCCAGTAGTATTCCGGGGAGGGCCGGGGAGCTGTTTTTT
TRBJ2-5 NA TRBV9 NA CASSAGGTQYF TGTGCCAGCAGCGCCGGGGGGACCCAGTACTTC
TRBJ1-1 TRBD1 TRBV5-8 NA CASSSGTGFQDTEAFF TGTGCCAGCAGCTCCGGGACAGGGTTTCAGGACACTGAAGCTTTCTTT
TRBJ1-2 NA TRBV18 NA CASSPGAPRGGYTF TGTGCCAGCTCACCAGGGGCCCCCCGCGGAGGCTACACCTTC
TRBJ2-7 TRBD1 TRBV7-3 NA CASSLSGGQGSPYEQYF TGTGCCAGCAGCTTAAGTGGCGGACAGGGGTCCCCCTACGAGCAGTACTTC
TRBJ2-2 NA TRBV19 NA CASSIDWNTGELFF TGTGCCAGTAGTATTGACTGGAACACCGGGGAGCTGTTTTTT
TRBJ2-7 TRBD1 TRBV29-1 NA CSVSGGYYEQYF TGCAGCGTGTCAGGGGGCTACTACGAGCAGTACTTC
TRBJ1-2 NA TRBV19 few CASRRGEGGGYTF TGTGCCAGTCGTCGGGGGGAAGGCGGTGGCTACACCTTC